This T cell receptor beta chain stems from a study of T-cell memory formation after mild COVID-19. Study in general: Largely donor-specific TCR clusters were found.

CDR3 length equals 15 residues. V lost 4 bases to trimming and J lost 2 bases, with 16 bases between them. Germline-derived CDR1 and CDR2 are SGHRS and YFSETQ. Points on this clonotype: The target antigen is unknown.

Study-wide findings and caveats: SARS-CoV-2 specificity was not confirmed for second-wave clones peaking on day 37. CD4/CD8 balance characterized clones contracting day 15 to 85, and CD4+ skew characterized later expanders.

Researchers used 5'RACE with constant-segment primers to make TCR alpha and TCR beta cDNA libraries that carry sample barcodes and UMIs. In TCRdb, the 5' RACE reads were re-called with MiXCR into one record per CDR3 protein. The sample holds some 210,000 distinct CDR3 sequences, about 18% seen once. The source of this sequence is an adult woman who had mild COVID-19 (a few samples of this study predate the infection). Cell type and time point are not known. The material sequenced was PBMCs or a T cell subset sorted from them (not recorded which). The chain is built from TRBV5-1 and TRBJ2-7, with a weak D call TRBD2 (6 bases). CDR3 sequence reads: CASSLGTRRAYEQYF. The CDR3 coding sequence is TGCGCCAGCAGCCTCGGGACGAGGAGGGCCTACGAGCAGTACTTC.